This TCR beta chain appears in the sequencing data of a study of cytomegalovirus exposure and HLA in healthy donors. Study context: Researchers found that about four fifths of under 450 genotyped donors fell within the Caucasian-associated ancestry cluster.

The V end lost 2 bases, the J end lost 0 bases, and 11 bases lay between the germline ends. CDR3 size: 16 residues. Germline CDR1 and CDR2: MNHNS and SASEGT. General study results and limits: For presence/absence analyses, sequencing depth was assumed to be roughly uniform across donors. In vitro, three CMV-associated chains proved specific for CMV antigens.

With regard to this clone: Its target is unknown.

PCR primers comprised 60 Vbeta and 13 Jbeta primers. The assay was immunoSEQ multiplex PCR, and TCRdb's table has in-frame clones only and misses some. This sample's clone table lists 100,000 or so clones. The clonotype originates from a young woman in good health and CMV-seronegative. The chain recombines TRBV6-1 with TRBJ1-3; D not certain. Sequencing used PBMCs. The CDR3 loop is CASSETTQLSGNTIYF. The CDR3 DNA is TGTGCCAGCAGTGAAACTACCCAGCTCTCTGGAAACACCATATATTTT.